This TCR beta chain is from a study of shared clonotypes between healthy human individuals. Germline V gives CDR1 SGHTA, CDR2 FQGTGA. The CDR3 runs 15 residues. J gave up 5 bases and V 3 bases, and 9 bases lay outside the gene matches. The assay was immunoSEQ multiplex PCR, and TCRdb's table has in-frame clones only and misses some. The table shows about 1.1 million clones, with 60% to 85% occurring only once. Material for sequencing was memory CD4+ T cells from PBMCs. Subset in this sample: CD45RA-negative fraction. The V call is TRBV7-3, the J call TRBJ2-5, with 7 bases matching TRBD2. This TCR was sampled from a man in his late teens or twenties in good health. Some clones in this sample may be carry-over from other donors' samples. DNA for the CDR3: TGTGCCAGCAGCTTGCAGGGAGGGGCAGGGGAGACCCAGTACTTC. It yields the protein CASSLQGGAGETQYF.